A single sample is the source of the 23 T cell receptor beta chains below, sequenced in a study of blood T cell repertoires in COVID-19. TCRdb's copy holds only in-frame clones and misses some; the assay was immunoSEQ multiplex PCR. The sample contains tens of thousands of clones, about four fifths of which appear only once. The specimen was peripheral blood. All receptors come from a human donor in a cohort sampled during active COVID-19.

The CDR3 reads CASSRWGRLGQGAVQPQHF. The CDR3 DNA reads TGTGCCAGCAGTCGGTGGGGACGCCTGGGACAGGGAGCGGTTCAGCCCCAGCATTTT. The V call is TRBV6-6, the J call TRBJ1-5; 9 nucleotides match TRBD1. The CDR3 totals 19 residues. CDR1 is MNHNY and CDR2 is SVGAGI in the germline V gene (reference sequence). V lost 5 bases, J lost 6 bases, and 20 bases stayed unmatched.

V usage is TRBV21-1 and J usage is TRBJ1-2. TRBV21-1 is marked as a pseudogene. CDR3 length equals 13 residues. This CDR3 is CASREGRFYGYTF. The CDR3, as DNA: TGTGCCAGCAGAGAGGGCAGGTTCTATGGCTACACCTTC.

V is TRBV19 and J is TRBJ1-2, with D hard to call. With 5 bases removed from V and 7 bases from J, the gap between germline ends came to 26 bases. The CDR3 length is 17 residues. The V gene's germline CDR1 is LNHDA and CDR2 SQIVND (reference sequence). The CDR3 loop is CASSPEEGMSLLGGYTF. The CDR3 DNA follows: TGTGCCAGTAGTCCCGAAGAGGGTATGTCTTTACTGGGTGGCTACACCTTC.

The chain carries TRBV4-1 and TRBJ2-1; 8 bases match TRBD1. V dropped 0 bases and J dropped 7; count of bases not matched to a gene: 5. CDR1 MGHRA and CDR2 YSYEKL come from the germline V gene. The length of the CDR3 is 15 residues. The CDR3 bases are TGCGCCAGCAGCCAAGATGGGACAGGATTTAATGAGCAGTTCTTC. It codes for CASSQDGTGFNEQFF.

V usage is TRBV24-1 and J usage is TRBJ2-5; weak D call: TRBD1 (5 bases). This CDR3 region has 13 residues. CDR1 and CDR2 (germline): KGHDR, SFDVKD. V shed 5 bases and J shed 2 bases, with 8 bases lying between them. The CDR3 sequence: CATSGGSQETQYF. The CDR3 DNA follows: TGTGCCACCAGTGGGGGCAGTCAAGAGACCCAGTACTTC.

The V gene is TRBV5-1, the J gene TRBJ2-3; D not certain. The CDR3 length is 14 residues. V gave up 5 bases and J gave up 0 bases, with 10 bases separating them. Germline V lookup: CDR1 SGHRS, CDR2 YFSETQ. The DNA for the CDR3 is TGCGCCAGCAGTACCACGGTGAGCACAGATACGCAGTATTTT. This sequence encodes CASSTTVSTDTQYF.

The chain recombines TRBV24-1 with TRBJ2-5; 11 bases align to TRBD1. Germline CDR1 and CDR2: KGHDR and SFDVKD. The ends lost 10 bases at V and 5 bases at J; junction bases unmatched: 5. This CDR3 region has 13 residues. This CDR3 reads CATSRDRGETQYF. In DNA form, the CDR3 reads TGTGCCACGTCCCGGGACAGGGGGGAGACCCAGTACTTC.

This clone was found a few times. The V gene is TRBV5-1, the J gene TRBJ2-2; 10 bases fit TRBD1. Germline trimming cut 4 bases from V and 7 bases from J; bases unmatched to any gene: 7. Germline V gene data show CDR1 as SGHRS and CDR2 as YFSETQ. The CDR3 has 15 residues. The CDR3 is CASSPQTGGSGELFF. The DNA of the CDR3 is TGCGCCAGCAGCCCTCAGACAGGGGGCAGCGGGGAGCTGTTTTTT.

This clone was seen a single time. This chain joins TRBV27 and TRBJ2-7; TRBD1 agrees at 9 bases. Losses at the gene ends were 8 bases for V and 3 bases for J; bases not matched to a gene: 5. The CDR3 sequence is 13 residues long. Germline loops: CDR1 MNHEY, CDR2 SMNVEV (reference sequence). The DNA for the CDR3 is TGTGCCAGCGGATGGGACAGGGACTACGAGCAGTACTTC. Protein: CASGWDRDYEQYF.

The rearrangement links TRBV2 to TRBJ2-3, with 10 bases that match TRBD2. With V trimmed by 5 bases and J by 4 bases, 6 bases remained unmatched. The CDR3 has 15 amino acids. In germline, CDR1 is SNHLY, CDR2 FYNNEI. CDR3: CASSPGTSVPDTQYF. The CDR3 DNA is TGTGCCAGCAGTCCTGGGACTAGCGTTCCAGATACGCAGTATTTT.

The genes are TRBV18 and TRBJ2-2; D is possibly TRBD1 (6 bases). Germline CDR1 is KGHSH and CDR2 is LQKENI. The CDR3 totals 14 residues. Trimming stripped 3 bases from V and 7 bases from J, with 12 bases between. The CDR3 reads CASSPGRTDGELFF. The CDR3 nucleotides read TGTGCCAGCTCACCCGGCCGGACAGACGGGGAGCTGTTTTTT.

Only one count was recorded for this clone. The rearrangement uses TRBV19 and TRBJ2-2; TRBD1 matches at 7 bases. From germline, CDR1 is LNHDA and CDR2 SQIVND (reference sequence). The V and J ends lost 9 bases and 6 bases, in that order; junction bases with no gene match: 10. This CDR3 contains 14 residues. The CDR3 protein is CASSDRVRAGELFF. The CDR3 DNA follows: TGTGCCAGCAGCGACAGGGTTCGTGCCGGGGAGCTGTTTTTT.

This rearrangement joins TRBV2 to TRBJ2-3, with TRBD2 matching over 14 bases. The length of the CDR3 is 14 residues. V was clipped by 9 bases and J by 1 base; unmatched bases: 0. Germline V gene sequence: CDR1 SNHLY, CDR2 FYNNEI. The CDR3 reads CARGLAGGTDTQYF. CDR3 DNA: TGTGCCAGGGGACTAGCGGGGGGCACAGATACGCAGTATTTT.

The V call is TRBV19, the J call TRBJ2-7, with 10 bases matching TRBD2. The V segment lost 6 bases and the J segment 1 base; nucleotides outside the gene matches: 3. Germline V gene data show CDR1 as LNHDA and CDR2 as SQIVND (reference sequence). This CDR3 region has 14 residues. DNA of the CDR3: TGTGCCAGTAGCTATAGCGGGGGGTCCTACGAGCAGTACTTC. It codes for CASSYSGGSYEQYF.

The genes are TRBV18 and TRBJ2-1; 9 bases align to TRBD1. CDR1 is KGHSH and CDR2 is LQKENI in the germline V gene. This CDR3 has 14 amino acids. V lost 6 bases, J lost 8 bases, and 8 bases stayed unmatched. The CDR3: CASSSGTGRDEQFF. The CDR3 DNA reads TGTGCCAGCTCGTCCGGGACAGGGCGAGATGAGCAGTTCTTC.

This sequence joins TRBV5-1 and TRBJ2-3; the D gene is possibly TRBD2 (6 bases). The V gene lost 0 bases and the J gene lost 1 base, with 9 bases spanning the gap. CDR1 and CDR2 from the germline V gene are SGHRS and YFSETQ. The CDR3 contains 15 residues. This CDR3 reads CASSLGGGGTDTQYF. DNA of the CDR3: TGCGCCAGCAGCTTGGGTGGCGGGGGCACAGATACGCAGTATTTT.

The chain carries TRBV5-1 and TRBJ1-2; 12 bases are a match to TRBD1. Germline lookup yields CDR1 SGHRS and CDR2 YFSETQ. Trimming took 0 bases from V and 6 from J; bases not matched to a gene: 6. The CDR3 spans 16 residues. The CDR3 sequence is CASSLDPGTGGNGYTF. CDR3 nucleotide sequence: TGCGCCAGCAGCTTGGACCCTGGGACAGGGGGCAATGGCTACACCTTC.

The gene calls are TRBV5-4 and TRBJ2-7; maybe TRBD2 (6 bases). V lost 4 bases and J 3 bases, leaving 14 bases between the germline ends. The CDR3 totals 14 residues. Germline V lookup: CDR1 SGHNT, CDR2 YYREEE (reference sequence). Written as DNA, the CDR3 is TGTGCCAGCAGCGTGGGCGGGACTGACTACGAGCAGTACTTC. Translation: CASSVGGTDYEQYF.

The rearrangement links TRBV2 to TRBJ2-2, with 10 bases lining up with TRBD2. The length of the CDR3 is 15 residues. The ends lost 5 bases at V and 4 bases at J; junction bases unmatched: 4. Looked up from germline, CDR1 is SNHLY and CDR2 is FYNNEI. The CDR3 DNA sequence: TGTGCCAGCAGTCTAGCGGGGGCCAGCACCGGGGAGCTGTTTTTT. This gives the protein CASSLAGASTGELFF.

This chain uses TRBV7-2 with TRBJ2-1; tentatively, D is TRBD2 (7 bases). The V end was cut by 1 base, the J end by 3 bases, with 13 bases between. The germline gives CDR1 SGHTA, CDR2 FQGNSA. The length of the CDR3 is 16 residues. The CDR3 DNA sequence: TGTGCCAGCAGCTTAGGGGGGGGGCTAGGCTACAATGAGCAGTTCTTC. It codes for CASSLGGGLGYNEQFF.

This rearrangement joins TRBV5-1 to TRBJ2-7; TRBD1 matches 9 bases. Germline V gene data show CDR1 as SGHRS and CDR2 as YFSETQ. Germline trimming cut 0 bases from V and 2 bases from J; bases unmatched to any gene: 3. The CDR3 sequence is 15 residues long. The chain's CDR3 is CASSLAGQGTYEQYF. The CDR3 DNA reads TGCGCCAGCAGCTTGGCGGGACAGGGCACCTACGAGCAGTACTTC.

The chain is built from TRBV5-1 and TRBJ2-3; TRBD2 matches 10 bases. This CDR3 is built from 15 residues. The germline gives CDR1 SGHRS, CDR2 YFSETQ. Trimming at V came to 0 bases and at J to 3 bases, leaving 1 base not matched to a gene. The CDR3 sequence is CASSLASGRTDTQYF. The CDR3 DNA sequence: TGCGCCAGCAGCTTGGCTAGCGGGAGAACAGATACGCAGTATTTT.

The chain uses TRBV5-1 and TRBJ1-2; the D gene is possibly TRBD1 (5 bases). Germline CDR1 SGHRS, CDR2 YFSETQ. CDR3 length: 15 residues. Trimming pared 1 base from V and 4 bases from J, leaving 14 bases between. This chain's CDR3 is CASSLNEGTFYGYTF. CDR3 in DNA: TGCGCCAGCAGCTTGAATGAGGGGACTTTCTATGGCTACACCTTC.